This T cell receptor (beta chain) was obtained from a study of early stage breast cancer tumors. Across the whole study: Among some twelve ER+/PR+/HER2- tumors, eight were ductal, four lobular.

Each sample had two DNA replicates, approximately 0.49 ug blood or roughly 1.5 ug tissue. TCRdb's copy holds only in-frame clones and misses some; the assay was immunoSEQ multiplex PCR. The top ten hold about 7.2% of the sample, which has tens of thousands of clones, 70% to 80% seen once. The J segment lost 4 bases and the V segment lost 2 bases, leaving 4 bases of the junction unmatched. CDR3 size: 16 residues. Germline CDR1 is MGHDK and CDR2 is SYGVNS. Source material: blood. The chain links TRBV25-1 to TRBJ2-2, with TRBD2 identical over 10 bases. This TCR derives from a person in their fifties with breast cancer. CDR3 coding DNA: TGTGCCAGCAGTGAACCAAGCGGGGGGGGCACCGGGGAGCTGTTTTTT. Its protein product is CASSEPSGGGTGELFF.